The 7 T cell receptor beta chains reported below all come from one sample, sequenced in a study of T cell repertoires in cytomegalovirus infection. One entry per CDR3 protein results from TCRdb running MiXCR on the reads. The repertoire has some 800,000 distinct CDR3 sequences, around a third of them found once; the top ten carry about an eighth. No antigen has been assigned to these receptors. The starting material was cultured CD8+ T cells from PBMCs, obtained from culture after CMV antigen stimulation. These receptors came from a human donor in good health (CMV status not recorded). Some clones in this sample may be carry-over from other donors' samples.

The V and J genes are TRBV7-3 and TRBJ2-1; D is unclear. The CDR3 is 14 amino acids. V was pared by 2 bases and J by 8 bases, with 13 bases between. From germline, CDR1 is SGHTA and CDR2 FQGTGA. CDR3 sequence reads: CASSLSSDRYEQFF. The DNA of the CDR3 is TGTGCCAGCAGCTTATCAAGTGACCGGTATGAGCAGTTCTTC.

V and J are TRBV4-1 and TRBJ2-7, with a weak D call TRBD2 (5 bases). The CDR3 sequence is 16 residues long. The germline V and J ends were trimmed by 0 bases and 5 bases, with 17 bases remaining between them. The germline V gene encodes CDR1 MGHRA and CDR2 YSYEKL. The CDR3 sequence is CASSQDVEVVSDEQYF. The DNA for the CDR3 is TGCGCCAGCAGCCAAGATGTGGAGGTGGTAAGCGACGAGCAGTACTTC.

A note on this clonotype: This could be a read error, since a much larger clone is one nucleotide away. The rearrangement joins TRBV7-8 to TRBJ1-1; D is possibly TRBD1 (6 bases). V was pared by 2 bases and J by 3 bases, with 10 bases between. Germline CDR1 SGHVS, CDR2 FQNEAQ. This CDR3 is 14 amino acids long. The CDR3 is CASSLWTAYTEAFF. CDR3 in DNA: TGTGCCAGCAGCTTATGGACAGCTTACACTGAAGCTTTCTTT.

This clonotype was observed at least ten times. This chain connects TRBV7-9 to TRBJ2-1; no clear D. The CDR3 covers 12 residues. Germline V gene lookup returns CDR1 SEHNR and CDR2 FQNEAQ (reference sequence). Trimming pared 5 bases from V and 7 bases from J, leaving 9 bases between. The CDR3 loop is CASSLGWNEQFF. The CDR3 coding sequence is TGTGCCAGCAGCCTGGGTTGGAATGAGCAGTTCTTC.

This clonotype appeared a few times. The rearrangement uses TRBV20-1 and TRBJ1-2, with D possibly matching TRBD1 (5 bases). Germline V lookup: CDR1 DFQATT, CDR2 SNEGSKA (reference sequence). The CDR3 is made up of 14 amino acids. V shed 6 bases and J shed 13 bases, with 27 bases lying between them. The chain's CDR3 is CSAPTATATQFITF. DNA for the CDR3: TGCAGTGCCCCTACCGCGACAGCAACCCAATTCATCACCTTC.

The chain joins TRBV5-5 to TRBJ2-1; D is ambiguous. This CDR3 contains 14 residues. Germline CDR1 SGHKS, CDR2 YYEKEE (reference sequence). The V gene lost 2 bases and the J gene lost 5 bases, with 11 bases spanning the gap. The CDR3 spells CASSFRRVDNEQFF. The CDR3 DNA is TGTGCCAGCAGCTTCCGGCGTGTGGACAATGAGCAGTTCTTC. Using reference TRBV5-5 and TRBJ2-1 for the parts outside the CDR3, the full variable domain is DAGVTQSPTHLIKTRGQQVTLRCSPISGHKSVSWYQQVLGQGPQFIFQYYEKEERGRGNFPDRFSARQFPNYSSELNVNALLLGDSALYLCASSFRRVDNEQFFGPGTRLTVL.

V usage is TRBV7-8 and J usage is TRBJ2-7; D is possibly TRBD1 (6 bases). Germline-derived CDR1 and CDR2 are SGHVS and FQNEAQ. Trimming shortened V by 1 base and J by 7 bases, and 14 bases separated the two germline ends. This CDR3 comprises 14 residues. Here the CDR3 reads CASSLGGGVAEQYF. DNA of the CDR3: TGTGCCAGCAGCTTAGGAGGGGGAGTTGCGGAGCAGTACTTC.